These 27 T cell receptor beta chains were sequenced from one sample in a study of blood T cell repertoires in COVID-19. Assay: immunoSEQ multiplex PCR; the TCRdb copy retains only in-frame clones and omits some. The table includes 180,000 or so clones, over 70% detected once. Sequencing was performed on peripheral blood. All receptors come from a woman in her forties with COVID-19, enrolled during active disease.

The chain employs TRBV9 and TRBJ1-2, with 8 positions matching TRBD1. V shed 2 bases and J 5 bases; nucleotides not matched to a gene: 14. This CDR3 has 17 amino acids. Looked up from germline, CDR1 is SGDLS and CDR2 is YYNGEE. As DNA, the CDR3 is TGTGCCAGCAGCGTGACAGGGGCCCCGGGGGCCTTTTATGGCTACACCTTC. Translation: CASSVTGAPGAFYGYTF. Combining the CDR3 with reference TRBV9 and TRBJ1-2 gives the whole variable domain DSGVTQTPKHLITATGQRVTLRCSPRSGDLSVYWYQQSLDQGLQFLIQYYNGEERAKGNILERFSAQQFPDLHSELNLSSLELGDSALYFCASSVTGAPGAFYGYTFGSGTRLTVV.

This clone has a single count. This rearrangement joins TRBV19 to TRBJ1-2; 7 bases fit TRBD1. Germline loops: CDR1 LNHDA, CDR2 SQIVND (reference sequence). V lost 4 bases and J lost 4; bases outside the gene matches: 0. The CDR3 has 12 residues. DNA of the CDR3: TGTGCCAGTAGTAAGGGGGCCTATGGCTACACCTTC. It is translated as CASSKGAYGYTF.

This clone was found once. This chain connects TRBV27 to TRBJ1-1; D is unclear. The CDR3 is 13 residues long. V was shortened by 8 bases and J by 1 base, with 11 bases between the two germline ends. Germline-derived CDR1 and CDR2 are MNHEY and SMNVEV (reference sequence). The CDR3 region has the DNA TGTGCCAGCTCTTTGCAGGAGAACACTGAAGCTTTCTTT. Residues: CASSLQENTEAFF.

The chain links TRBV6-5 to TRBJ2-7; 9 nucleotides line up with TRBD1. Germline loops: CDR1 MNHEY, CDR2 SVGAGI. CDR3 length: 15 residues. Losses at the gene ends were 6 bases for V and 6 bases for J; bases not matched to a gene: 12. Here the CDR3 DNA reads TGTGCCAGCAGGTTAACAGGGGGCGACTATGGCGAGCAGTACTTC. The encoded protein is CASRLTGGDYGEQYF.

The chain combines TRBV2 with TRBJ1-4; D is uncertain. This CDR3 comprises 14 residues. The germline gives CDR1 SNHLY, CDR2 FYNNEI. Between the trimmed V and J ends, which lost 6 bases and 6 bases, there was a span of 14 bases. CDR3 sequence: CASRSRVPYEKLFF. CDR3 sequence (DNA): TGTGCCAGCAGGTCCCGGGTTCCCTATGAAAAACTGTTTTTT.

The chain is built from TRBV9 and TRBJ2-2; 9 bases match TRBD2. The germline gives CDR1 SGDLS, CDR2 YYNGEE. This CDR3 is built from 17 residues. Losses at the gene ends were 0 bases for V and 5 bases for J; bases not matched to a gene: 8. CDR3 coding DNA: TGTGCCAGCAGCGTAGCTAGCGGGGCCAGGGGTACCGGGGAGCTGTTTTTT. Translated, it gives CASSVASGARGTGELFF. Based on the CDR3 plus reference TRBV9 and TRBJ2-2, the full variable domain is DSGVTQTPKHLITATGQRVTLRCSPRSGDLSVYWYQQSLDQGLQFLIQYYNGEERAKGNILERFSAQQFPDLHSELNLSSLELGDSALYFCASSVASGARGTGELFFGEGSRLTVL.

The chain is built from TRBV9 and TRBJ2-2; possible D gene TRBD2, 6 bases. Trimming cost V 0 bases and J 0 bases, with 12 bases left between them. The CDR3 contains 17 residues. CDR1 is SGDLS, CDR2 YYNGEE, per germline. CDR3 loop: CASSVVGGKTNTGELFF. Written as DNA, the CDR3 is TGTGCCAGCAGCGTAGTTGGGGGGAAAACGAACACCGGGGAGCTGTTTTTT.

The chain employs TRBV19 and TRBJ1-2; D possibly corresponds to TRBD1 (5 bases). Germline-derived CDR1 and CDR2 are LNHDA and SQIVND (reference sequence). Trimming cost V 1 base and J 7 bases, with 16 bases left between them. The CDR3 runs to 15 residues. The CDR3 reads CASSIVAKDMGGYTF. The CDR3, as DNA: TGTGCCAGTAGTATAGTGGCCAAGGACATGGGTGGCTACACCTTC.

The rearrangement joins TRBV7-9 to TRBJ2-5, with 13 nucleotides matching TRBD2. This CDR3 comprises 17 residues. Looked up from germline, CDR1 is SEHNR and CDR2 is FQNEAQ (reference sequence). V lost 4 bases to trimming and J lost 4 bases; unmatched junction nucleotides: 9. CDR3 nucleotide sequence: TGTGCCAGCAGCTCCCCCGTAGGACTAGCGGGAGCAGAGACCCAGTACTTC. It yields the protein CASSSPVGLAGAETQYF.

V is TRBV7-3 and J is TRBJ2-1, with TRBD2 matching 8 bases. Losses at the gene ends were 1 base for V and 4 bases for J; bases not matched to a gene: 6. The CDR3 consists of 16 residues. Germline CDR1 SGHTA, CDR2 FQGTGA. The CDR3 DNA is TGTGCCAGCAGCTTAAACCCTAGCGGGTCTTACAATGAGCAGTTCTTC. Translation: CASSLNPSGSYNEQFF.

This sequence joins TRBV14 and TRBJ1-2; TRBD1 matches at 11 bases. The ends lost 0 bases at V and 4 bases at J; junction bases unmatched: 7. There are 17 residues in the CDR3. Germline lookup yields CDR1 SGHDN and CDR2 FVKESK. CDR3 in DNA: TGTGCCAGCAGCCAAGAATTGGGACAGGGGGTTAGCTATGGCTACACCTTC. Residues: CASSQELGQGVSYGYTF. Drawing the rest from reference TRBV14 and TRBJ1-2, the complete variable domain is EAGVTQFPSHSVIEKGQTVTLRCDPISGHDNLYWYRRVMGKEIKFLLHFVKESKQDESGMPNNRFLAERTGGTYSTLKVQPAELEDSGVYFCASSQELGQGVSYGYTFGSGTRLTVV.

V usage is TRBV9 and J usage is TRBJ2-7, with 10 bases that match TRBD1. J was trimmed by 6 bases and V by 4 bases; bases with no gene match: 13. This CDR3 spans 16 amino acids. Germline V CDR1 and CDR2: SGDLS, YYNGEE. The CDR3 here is CASSLGFGQGVGEQYF. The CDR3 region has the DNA TGTGCCAGCAGCCTCGGTTTCGGACAGGGGGTTGGCGAGCAGTACTTC.

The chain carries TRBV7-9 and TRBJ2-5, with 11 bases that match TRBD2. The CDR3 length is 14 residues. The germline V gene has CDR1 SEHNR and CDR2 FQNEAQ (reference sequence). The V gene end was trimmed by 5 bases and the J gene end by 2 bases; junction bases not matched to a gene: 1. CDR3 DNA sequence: TGTGCCAGCAGCCCTAGCGGGGGGCAAGAGACCCAGTACTTC. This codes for CASSPSGGQETQYF.

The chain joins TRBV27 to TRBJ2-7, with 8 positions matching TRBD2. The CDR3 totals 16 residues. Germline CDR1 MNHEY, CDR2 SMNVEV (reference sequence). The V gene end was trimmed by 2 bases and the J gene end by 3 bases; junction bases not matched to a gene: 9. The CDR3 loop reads CASSLRPSGSDYEQYF. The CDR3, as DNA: TGTGCCAGCAGTTTACGACCCAGCGGGAGCGACTACGAGCAGTACTTC.

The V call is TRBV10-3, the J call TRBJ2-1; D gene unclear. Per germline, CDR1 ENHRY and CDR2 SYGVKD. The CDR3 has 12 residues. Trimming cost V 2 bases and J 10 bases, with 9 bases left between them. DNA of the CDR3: TGTGCCATCAGTGAGGGAGAGACGGAGCAGTTCTTC. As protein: CAISEGETEQFF.

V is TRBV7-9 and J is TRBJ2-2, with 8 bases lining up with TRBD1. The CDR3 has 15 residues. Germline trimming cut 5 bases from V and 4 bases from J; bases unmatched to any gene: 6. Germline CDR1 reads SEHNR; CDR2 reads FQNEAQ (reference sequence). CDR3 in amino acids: CASSPGQGRTGELFF. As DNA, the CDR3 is TGTGCCAGCAGCCCTGGACAGGGACGCACCGGGGAGCTGTTTTTT.

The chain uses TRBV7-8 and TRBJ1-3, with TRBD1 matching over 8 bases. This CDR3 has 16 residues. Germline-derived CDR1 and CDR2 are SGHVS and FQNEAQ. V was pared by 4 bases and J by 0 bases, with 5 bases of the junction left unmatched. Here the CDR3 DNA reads TGTGCCAGCAGCTCAGAACAGGGGGGCTCTGGAAACACCATATATTTT. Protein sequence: CASSSEQGGSGNTIYF.

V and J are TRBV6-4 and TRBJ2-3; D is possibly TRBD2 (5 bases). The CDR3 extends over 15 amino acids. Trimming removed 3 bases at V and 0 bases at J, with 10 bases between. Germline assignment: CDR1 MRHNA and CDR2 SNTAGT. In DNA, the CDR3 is TGTGCCAGCAGTGAGACTACAACTAGCACAGATACGCAGTATTTT. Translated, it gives CASSETTTSTDTQYF.

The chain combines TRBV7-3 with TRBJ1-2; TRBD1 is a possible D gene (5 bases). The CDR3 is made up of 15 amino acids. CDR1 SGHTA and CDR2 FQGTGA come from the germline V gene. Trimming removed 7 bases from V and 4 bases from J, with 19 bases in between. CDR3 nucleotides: TGTGCCAGCACCAACTCTCGGGGGGAAGGCTATGGCTACACCTTC. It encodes CASTNSRGEGYGYTF.

As DNA, the CDR3 is TGCAGCGCCCTAAGACAGGGGGGCAACACTGAAGCTTTCTTT. It specifies CSALRQGGNTEAFF. The chain joins TRBV29-1 to TRBJ1-1; 9 nucleotides align to TRBD1. In germline, CDR1 is SQVTM, CDR2 ANQGSEA. This CDR3 contains 14 residues. The V segment lost 7 bases and the J segment 2 bases; nucleotides outside the gene matches: 8.

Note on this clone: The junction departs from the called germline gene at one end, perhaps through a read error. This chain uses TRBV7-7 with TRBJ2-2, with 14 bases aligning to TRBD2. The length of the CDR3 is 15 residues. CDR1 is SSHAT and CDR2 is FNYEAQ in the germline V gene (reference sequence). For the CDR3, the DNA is TGTGCTAGCAGCTCGGGACTAGCGGGAGTCGGGGAGCTGTTTTTT. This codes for CASSSGLAGVGELFF.

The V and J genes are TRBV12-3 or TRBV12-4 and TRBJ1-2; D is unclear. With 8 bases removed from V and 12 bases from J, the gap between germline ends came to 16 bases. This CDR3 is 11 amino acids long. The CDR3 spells CASRHGALDTF. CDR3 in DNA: TGTGCCAGCCGCCACGGAGCGCTAGACACCTTC.

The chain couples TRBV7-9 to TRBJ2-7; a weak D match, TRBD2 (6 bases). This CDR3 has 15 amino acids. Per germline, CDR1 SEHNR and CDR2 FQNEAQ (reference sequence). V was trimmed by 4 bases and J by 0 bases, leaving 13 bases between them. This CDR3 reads CASSSLGGASYEQYF. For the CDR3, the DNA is TGTGCCAGCAGCTCCTTGGGGGGAGCCTCCTACGAGCAGTACTTC.

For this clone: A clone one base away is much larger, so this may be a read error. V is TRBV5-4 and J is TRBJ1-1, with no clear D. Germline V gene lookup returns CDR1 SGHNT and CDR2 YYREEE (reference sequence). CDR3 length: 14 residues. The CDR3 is CTSSLAGGNTEAFF. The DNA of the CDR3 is TGTACCAGCAGCTTGGCCGGAGGGAACACTGAAGCTTTCTTT.

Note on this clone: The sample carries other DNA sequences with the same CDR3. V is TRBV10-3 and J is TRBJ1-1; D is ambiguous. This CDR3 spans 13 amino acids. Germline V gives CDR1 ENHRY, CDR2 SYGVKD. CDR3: CAITADGNTEAFF. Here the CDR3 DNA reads TGTGCTATAACAGCGGACGGGAACACTGAAGCTTTCTTT.

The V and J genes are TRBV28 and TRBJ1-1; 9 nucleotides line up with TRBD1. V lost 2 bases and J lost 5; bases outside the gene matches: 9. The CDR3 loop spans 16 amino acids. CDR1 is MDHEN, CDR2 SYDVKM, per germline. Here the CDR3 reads CASSLPPGQGRTEAFF. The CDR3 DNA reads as TGTGCCAGCAGTTTACCCCCTGGACAGGGGAGAACTGAAGCTTTCTTT.

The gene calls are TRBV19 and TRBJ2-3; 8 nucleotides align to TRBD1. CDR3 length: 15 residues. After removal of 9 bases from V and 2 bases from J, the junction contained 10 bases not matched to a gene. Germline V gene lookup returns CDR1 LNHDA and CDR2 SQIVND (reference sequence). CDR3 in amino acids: CASILGQGPTDTQYF. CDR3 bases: TGTGCCAGCATACTCGGACAGGGCCCCACAGATACGCAGTATTTT.